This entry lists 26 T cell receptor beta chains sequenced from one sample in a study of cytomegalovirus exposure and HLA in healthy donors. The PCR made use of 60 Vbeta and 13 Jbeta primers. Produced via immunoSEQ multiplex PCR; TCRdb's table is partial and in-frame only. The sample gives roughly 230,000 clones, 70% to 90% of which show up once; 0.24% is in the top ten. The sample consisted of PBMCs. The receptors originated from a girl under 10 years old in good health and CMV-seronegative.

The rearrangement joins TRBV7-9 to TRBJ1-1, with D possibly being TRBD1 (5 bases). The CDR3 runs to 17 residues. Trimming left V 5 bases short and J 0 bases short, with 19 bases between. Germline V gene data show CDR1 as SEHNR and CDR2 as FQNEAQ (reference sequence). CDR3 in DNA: TGTGCCAGCAGCGCCTGGGGGGTGACAGTCATGAACACTGAAGCTTTCTTT. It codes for CASSAWGVTVMNTEAFF.

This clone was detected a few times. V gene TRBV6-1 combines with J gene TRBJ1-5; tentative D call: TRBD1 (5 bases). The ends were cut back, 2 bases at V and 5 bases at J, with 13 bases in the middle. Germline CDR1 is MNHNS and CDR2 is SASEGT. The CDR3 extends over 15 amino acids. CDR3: CASSERPGSDQPQHF. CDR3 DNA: TGTGCCAGCAGTGAACGGCCAGGGTCCGATCAGCCCCAGCATTTT.

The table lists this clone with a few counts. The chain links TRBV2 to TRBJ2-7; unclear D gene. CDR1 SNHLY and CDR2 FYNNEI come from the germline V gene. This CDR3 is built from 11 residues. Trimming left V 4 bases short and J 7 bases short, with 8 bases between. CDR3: CASSGSGEQYF. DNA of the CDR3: TGTGCCAGCAGTGGGTCCGGTGAGCAGTACTTC.

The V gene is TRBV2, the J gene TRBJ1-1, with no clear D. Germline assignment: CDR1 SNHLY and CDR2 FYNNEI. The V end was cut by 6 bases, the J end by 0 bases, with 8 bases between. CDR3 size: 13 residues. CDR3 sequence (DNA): TGTGCCAGCAGCGCACGGGTGAACACTGAAGCTTTCTTT. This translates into CASSARVNTEAFF.

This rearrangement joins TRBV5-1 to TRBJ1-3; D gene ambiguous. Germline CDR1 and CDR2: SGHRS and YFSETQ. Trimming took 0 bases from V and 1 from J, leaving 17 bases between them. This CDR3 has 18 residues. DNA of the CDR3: TGCGCCAGCAGCTTGGAAGCGAACGGCCCCGGATCTGGAAACACCATATATTTT. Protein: CASSLEANGPGSGNTIYF. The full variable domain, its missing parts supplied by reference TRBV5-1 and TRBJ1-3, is KAGVTQTPRYLIKTRGQQVTLSCSPISGHRSVSWYQQTPGQGLQFLFEYFSETQRNKGNFPGRFSGRQFSNSRSEMNVSTLELGDSALYLCASSLEANGPGSGNTIYFGEGSWLTVV.

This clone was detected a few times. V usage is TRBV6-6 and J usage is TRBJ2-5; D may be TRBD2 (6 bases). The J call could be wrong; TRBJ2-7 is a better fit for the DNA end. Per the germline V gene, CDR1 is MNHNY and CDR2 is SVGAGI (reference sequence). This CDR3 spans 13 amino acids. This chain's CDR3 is CASSYGGSYEQYF. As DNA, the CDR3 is TGTGCCAGCAGTTACGGGGGGTCCTACGAGCAGTACTTC.

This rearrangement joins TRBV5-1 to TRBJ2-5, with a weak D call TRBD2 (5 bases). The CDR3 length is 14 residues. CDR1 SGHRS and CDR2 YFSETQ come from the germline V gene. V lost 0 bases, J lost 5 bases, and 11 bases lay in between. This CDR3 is CASSLAVALETQYF. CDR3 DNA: TGCGCCAGCAGCTTGGCGGTAGCGCTGGAGACCCAGTACTTC.

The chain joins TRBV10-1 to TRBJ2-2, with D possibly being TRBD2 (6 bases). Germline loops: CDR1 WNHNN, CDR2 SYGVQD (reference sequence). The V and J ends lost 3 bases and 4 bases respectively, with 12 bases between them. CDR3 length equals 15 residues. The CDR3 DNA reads TGCGCCAGCAGTGATAGGGGACTTTTCACCGGGGAGCTGTTTTTT. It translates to CASSDRGLFTGELFF.

Here the CDR3 reads CASSTLRQGTNYGYTF. CDR3 nucleotides: TGTGCCAGTAGTACACTCCGACAGGGAACCAACTATGGCTACACCTTC. The chain has TRBV19 and TRBJ1-2, with 7 positions matching TRBD1. J was trimmed by 2 bases and V by 4 bases; bases with no gene match: 10. The germline gives CDR1 LNHDA, CDR2 SQIVND (reference sequence). The CDR3 has 16 residues.

For the CDR3, the DNA is TGTGCCAGCAGTGAATATGTAGCGGTCCCCCCCTACAATGAGCAGTTCTTC. The encoded protein is CASSEYVAVPPYNEQFF. The genes are TRBV6-1 and TRBJ2-1, with D maybe TRBD2 (6 bases). Trimming shortened V by 2 bases and J by 2 bases, and 16 bases separated the two germline ends. CDR1 is MNHNS and CDR2 is SASEGT in the germline V gene. CDR3 length equals 17 residues.

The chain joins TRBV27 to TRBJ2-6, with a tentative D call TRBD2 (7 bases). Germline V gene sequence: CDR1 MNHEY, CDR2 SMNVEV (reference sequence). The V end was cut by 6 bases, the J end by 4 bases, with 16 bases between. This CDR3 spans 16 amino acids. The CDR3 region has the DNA TGTGCCAGCAGGCAGCAGTGGGGGGGCGGGGCCAACGTCCTGACTTTC. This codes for CASRQQWGGGANVLTF.

Here the CDR3 reads CASSQLSGFNYGYTF. In nucleotides, the CDR3 is TGCGCCAGCAGCCAATTAAGCGGGTTTAACTATGGCTACACCTTC. The rearrangement uses TRBV4-1 and TRBJ1-2; D uncertain. This CDR3 is 15 amino acids long. V lost 2 bases and J 1 base, leaving 11 bases between the germline ends. CDR1 MGHRA and CDR2 YSYEKL come from the germline V gene.

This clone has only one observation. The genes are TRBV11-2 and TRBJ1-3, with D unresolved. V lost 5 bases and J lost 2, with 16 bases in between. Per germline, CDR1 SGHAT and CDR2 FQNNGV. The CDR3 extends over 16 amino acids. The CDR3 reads CASSEGRGGAGNTIYF. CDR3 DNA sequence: TGTGCCAGCAGCGAAGGGAGAGGTGGGGCTGGAAACACCATATATTTT.

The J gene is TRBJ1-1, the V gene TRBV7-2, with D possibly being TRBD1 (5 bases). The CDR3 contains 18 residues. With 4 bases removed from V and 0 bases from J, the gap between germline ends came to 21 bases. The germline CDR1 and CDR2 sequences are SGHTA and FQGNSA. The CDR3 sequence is CASSSQYGGGRMNTEAFF. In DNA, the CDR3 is TGTGCCAGCAGCTCCCAGTATGGGGGTGGGAGGATGAACACTGAAGCTTTCTTT.

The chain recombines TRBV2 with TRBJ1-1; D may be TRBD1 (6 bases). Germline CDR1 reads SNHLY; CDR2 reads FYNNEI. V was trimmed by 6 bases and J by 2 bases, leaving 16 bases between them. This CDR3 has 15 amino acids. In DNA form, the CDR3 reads TGTGCCAGCAGGGACATGGGACAACTAAACACTGAAGCTTTCTTT. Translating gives CASRDMGQLNTEAFF.

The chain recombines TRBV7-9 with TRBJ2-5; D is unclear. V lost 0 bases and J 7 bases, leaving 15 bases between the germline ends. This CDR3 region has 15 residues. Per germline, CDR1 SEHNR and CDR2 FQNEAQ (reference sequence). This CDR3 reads CASSLAGAGSVTQYF. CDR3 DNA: TGTGCCAGCAGCTTAGCAGGAGCCGGTAGTGTGACCCAGTACTTC. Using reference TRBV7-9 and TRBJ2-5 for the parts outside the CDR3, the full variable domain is DTGVSQNPRHKITKRGQNVTFRCDPISEHNRLYWYRQTLGQGPEFLTYFQNEAQLEKSRLLSDRFSAERPKGSFSTLEIQRTEQGDSAMYLCASSLAGAGSVTQYFGPGTRLLVL.

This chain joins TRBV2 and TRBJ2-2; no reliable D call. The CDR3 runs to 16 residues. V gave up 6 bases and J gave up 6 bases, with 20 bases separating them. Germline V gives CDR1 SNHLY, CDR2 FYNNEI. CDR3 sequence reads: CASRWVWSPTSGELFF. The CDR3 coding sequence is TGTGCCAGCAGATGGGTATGGAGTCCGACGTCCGGGGAGCTGTTTTTT.

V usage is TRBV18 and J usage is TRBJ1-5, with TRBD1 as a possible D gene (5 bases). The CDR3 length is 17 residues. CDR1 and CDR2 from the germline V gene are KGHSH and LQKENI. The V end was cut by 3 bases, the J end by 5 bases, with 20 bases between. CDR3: CASSPLPTATDDQPQHF. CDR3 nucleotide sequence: TGTGCCAGCTCACCCCTACCGACAGCTACGGACGATCAGCCCCAGCATTTT.

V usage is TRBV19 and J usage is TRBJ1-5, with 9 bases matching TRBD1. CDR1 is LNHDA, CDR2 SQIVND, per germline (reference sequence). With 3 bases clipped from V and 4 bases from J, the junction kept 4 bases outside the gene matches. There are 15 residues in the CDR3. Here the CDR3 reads CASSIRTGENQPQHF. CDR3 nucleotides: TGTGCCAGTAGTATTCGGACAGGGGAGAATCAGCCCCAGCATTTT.

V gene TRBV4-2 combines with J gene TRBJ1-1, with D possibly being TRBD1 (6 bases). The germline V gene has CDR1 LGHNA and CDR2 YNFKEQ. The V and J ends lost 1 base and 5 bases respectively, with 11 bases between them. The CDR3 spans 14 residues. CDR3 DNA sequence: TGTGCCAGCAGCCAAGCCGCCGGGACAACTGAAGCTTTCTTT. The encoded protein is CASSQAAGTTEAFF.

CDR3 amino acids: CASSKGSIREQYF. CDR3 sequence (DNA): TGCGCCAGCAGCAAGGGGTCCATTCGCGAGCAGTACTTC. The rearrangement joins TRBV5-1 to TRBJ2-7; a weak D match, TRBD1 (5 bases). Germline assignment: CDR1 SGHRS and CDR2 YFSETQ. The CDR3 has 13 amino acids. Trimming cost V 4 bases and J 6 bases, with 14 bases left between them.

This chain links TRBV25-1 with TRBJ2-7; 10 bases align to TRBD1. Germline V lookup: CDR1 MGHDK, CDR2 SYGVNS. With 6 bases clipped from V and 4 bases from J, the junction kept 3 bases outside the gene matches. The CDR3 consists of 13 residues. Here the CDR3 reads CASRGTGEYEQYF. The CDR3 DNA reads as TGTGCCAGCAGAGGGACAGGGGAGTACGAGCAGTACTTC.

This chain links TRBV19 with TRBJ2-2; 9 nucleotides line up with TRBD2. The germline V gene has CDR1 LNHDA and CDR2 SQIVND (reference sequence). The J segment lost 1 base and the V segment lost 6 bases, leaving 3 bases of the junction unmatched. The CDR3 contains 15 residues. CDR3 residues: CASSGTSKNTGELFF. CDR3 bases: TGTGCCAGTAGCGGGACTAGCAAGAACACCGGGGAGCTGTTTTTT.

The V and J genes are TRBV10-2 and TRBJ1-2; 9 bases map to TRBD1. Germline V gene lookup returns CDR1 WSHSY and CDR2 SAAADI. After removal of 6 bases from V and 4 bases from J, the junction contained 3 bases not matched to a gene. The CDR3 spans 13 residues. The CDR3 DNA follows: TGCGCCAGCAGCCCGACAGGGGGCTATGGCTACACCTTC. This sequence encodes CASSPTGGYGYTF.

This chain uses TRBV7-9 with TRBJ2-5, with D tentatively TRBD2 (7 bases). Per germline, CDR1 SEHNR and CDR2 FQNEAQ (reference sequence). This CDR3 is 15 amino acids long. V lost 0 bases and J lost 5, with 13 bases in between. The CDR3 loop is CASSLAGGPWETQYF. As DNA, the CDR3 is TGTGCCAGCAGCTTAGCGGGGGGGCCCTGGGAGACCCAGTACTTC.

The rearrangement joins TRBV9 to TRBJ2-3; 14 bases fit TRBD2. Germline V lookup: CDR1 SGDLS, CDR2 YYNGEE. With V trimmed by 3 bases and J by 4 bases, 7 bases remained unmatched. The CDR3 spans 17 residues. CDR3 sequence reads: CASSGGTSGSLSDTQYF. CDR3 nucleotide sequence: TGTGCCAGCAGCGGCGGGACTAGCGGGAGCCTTTCAGATACGCAGTATTTT.